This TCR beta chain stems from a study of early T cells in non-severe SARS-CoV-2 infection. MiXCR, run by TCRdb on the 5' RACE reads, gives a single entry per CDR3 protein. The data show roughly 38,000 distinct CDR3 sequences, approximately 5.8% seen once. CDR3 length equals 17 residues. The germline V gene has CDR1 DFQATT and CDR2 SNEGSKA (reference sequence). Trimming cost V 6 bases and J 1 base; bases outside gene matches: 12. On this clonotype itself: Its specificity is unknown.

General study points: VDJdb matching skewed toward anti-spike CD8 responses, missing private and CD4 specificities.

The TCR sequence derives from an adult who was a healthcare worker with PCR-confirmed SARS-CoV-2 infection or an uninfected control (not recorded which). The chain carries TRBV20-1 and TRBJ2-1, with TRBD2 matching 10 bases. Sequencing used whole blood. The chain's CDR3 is CSAPRPTSGVSYNEQFF. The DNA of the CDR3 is TGCAGTGCCCCCCGTCCTACTAGCGGGGTGTCCTACAATGAGCAGTTCTTC.